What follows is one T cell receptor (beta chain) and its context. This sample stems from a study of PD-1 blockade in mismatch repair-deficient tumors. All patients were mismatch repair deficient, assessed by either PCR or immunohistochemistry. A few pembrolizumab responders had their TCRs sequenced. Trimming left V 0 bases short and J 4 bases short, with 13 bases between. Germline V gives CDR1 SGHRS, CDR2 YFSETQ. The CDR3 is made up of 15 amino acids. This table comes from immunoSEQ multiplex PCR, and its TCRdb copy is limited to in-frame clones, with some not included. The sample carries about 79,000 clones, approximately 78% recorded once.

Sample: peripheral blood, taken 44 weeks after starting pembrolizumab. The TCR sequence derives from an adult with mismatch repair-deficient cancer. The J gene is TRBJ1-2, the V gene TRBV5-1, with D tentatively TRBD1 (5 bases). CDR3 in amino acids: CASSLGDGALYGYTF. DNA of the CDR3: TGCGCCAGCAGCTTGGGGGACGGTGCCCTCTATGGCTACACCTTC.